Detailed here is one TCR beta chain. What it binds is not known. This entry belongs to a study of shared clonotypes between healthy human individuals. The data were produced by immunoSEQ multiplex PCR, yet TCRdb's version contains in-frame clones alone and is incomplete. The sample lists approximately 1.5 million clones; 95% to 99% were seen once. Study results and caveats: Donor clonotype sharing was expected to depend on sequencing depth. Unshared clonotypes carried lower generation probabilities than those common to all four donors.

The J segment lost 0 bases and the V segment lost 3 bases, leaving 5 bases of the junction unmatched. The CDR3 covers 16 residues. Germline assignment: CDR1 MGHRA and CDR2 YSYEKL. This chain connects TRBV4-1 to TRBJ1-5; 7 bases fit TRBD1. This receptor was obtained from a man younger than 40 in good health. The sequenced sample consisted of naive CD4+ T cells sorted from blood. The subset denotes: CD45RA+ positively selected. In DNA form, the CDR3 reads TGCGCCAGCAGCCAGGGGACAGCCCTTAGCAATCAGCCCCAGCATTTT. Residues: CASSQGTALSNQPQHF.